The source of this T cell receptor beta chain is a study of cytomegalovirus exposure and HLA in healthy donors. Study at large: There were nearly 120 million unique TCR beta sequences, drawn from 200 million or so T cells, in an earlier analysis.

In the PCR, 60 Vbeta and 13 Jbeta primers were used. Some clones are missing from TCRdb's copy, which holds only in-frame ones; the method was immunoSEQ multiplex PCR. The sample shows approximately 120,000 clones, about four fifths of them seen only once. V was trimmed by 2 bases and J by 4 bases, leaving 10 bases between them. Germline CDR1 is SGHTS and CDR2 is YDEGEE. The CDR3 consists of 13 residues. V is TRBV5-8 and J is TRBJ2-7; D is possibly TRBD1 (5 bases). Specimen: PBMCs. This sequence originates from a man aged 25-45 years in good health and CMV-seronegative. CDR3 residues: CASSLFRAYEQYF. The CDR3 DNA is TGTGCCAGCAGCTTATTCAGGGCTTACGAGCAGTACTTC.